Shown below are 10 T cell receptor beta chains from a single sample sequenced in a study of T cell responses to AZD1222 COVID-19 vaccine. Method: immunoSEQ multiplex PCR; TCRdb's copy keeps in-frame clones and lacks some. The data contain more than 100,000 clones, 80% to 95% of them seen just once; the ten biggest clones take up about 5%. The sequencing here drew on peripheral blood, taken on day 0 of AZD1222 vaccination. All receptors come from an adult in good health.

The chain couples TRBV5-5 to TRBJ1-1; possible D gene TRBD1, 6 bases. From germline, CDR1 is SGHKS and CDR2 YYEKEE (reference sequence). This CDR3 region has 13 residues. V was shortened by 0 bases and J by 5 bases, with 8 bases between the two germline ends. The CDR3 nucleotides are TGTGCCAGCAGCTTGGAGGGGGGAACTGAAGCTTTCTTT. Translating it yields CASSLEGGTEAFF.

This chain joins TRBV7-9 and TRBJ1-4; the match to TRBD1 covers 9 bases. Germline CDR1 SEHNR, CDR2 FQNEAQ (reference sequence). V lost 1 base, J lost 7 bases, and 10 bases stayed unmatched. The CDR3 has 17 residues. CDR3 DNA: TGTGCCAGCAGCTTAGGCTCCACCGGGACAGGGAGTGAAAAACTGTTTTTT. It yields the protein CASSLGSTGTGSEKLFF.

This chain links TRBV19 with TRBJ2-2; D is undetermined. Between the trimmed V and J ends, which lost 0 bases and 4 bases, there was a span of 15 bases. Germline lookup yields CDR1 LNHDA and CDR2 SQIVND (reference sequence). The length of the CDR3 is 17 residues. CDR3 nucleotide sequence: TGTGCCAGTAGTATAGATGTATGGGGTCGGGCCACCGGGGAGCTGTTTTTT. Encoded protein: CASSIDVWGRATGELFF.

V gene TRBV30 combines with J gene TRBJ2-1, with D perhaps matching TRBD1 (5 bases). Trimming took 1 base from V and 8 from J, leaving 12 bases between them. The germline CDR1 and CDR2 sequences are GTSNPN and SVGIG (reference sequence). The CDR3 has 13 residues. The CDR3 protein is CAWSGQGEDEQFF. CDR3 coding DNA: TGTGCCTGGAGTGGCCAAGGGGAAGATGAGCAGTTCTTC.

This chain connects TRBV10-1 to TRBJ2-3; no definite D call. V was cut by 3 bases and J by 2 bases, with 6 bases left in between. The CDR3 has 13 residues. CDR1 and CDR2 from the germline V gene are WNHNN and SYGVQD (reference sequence). This CDR3 is CASSDSITDTQYF. As DNA, the CDR3 is TGCGCCAGCAGTGACAGCATCACAGATACGCAGTATTTT.

This sequence joins TRBV5-1 and TRBJ1-2, with D unclear. V shed 4 bases and J shed 6 bases, with 13 bases lying between them. The CDR3 extends over 13 amino acids. Germline lookup yields CDR1 SGHRS and CDR2 YFSETQ. In nucleotides, the CDR3 is TGCGCCAGCAGCCCCCCTGCGGGCGATGGCTACACCTTC. Translating gives CASSPPAGDGYTF.

This sequence joins TRBV9 and TRBJ2-7; D unclear. Germline CDR1 and CDR2: SGDLS and YYNGEE. The V gene lost 0 bases and the J gene lost 2 bases, with 9 bases spanning the gap. The CDR3 spans 14 residues. The CDR3 reads CASSVEEPPYEQYF. The CDR3 DNA is TGTGCCAGCAGCGTAGAGGAGCCCCCCTACGAGCAGTACTTC.

This chain joins TRBV7-8 and TRBJ1-3; D may be TRBD1 (5 bases). V was clipped by 2 bases and J by 9 bases, with 29 bases between them. The CDR3 sequence is 19 residues long. Germline V lookup: CDR1 SGHVS, CDR2 FQNEAQ. CDR3 loop: CASSLPAGFATGTGSTIYF. The CDR3 DNA reads as TGTGCCAGCAGCTTACCTGCGGGATTTGCGACCGGGACTGGGAGCACCATATATTTT.

The chain carries TRBV29-1 and TRBJ1-5; unclear D gene. Trimming shortened V by 8 bases and J by 3 bases, and 8 bases separated the two germline ends. The CDR3 is 11 residues long. CDR1 is SQVTM, CDR2 ANQGSEA, per germline. For the CDR3, the DNA is TGCAGCCCTCACAACAATCAGCCCCAGCATTTT. This sequence encodes CSPHNNQPQHF. The full variable domain, its missing parts supplied by reference TRBV29-1 and TRBJ1-5, is SAVISQKPSRDICQRGTSLTIQCQVDSQVTMMFWYRQQPGQSLTLIATANQGSEATYESGFVIDKFPISRPNLTFSTLTVSNMSPEDSSIYLCSPHNNQPQHFGDGTRLSIL.

This chain connects TRBV7-2 to TRBJ2-1; D is perhaps TRBD2 (7 bases). V lost 5 bases to trimming and J lost 4 bases, with 15 bases between them. The CDR3 runs 15 residues. Looked up from germline, CDR1 is SGHTA and CDR2 is FQGNSA. The chain's CDR3 is CASSRTGGGYNEQFF. CDR3 bases: TGTGCCAGCAGCCGCACGGGGGGCGGATACAATGAGCAGTTCTTC.